These 10 T cell receptor beta chains were all obtained from the same sample, sequenced in a study of T cell repertoires in cytomegalovirus infection. TCRdb re-called the reads through MiXCR, storing one row per CDR3 protein. This sample yields roughly 500,000 distinct CDR3 sequences, of which 15% to 20% are seen a single time; 20% to 30% belongs to the top ten. Sequencing used CD8+ T cells from PBMCs. The receptors were sampled from a human donor in good health (CMV status not recorded). Some clones in this sample may be carry-over from other donors' samples.

The CDR3: CSASGTGAYYEQYF. In nucleotides, the CDR3 is TGCAGTGCTTCCGGGACAGGAGCTTACTACGAGCAGTACTTC. This chain connects TRBV20-1 to TRBJ2-7; 8 nucleotides agree with TRBD1. CDR1 is DFQATT and CDR2 is SNEGSKA in the germline V gene (reference sequence). The V gene end was trimmed by 5 bases and the J gene end by 3 bases; junction bases not matched to a gene: 9. The CDR3 extends over 14 amino acids.

This clonotype was counted at least ten times. This chain uses TRBV7-8 with TRBJ2-5; a possible D gene is TRBD2 (5 bases). This CDR3 is 13 amino acids long. Trimming took off 2 bases at V and 6 bases at J, with 10 bases between the two ends. Germline CDR1 SGHVS, CDR2 FQNEAQ. CDR3 sequence (DNA): TGTGCCAGCAGCTTATTTGAGGGAAAGACCCAGTACTTC. Protein sequence: CASSLFEGKTQYF.

This clonotype has more than one count but fewer than ten. The V gene is TRBV28, the J gene TRBJ1-2; 7 bases fit TRBD1. The CDR3 runs to 17 residues. Per the germline V gene, CDR1 is MDHEN and CDR2 is SYDVKM. The V and J ends lost 5 bases and 0 bases, in that order; junction bases with no gene match: 12. CDR3 protein: CASSPKYWDSSNYGYTF. The CDR3 coding sequence is TGTGCCAGCAGTCCGAAATACTGGGACAGCTCTAACTATGGCTACACCTTC.

This rearrangement joins TRBV29-1 to TRBJ2-4; a possible D gene is TRBD2 (5 bases). The CDR3 loop spans 11 amino acids. CDR1 is SQVTM, CDR2 ANQGSEA, per germline. The V end was cut by 8 bases, the J end by 9 bases, with 14 bases between. For the CDR3, the DNA is TGCAGCTCCGTCCGAGAGGGCATTCAGTACTTC. It yields the protein CSSVREGIQYF.

The V call is TRBV20-1, the J call TRBJ1-5; TRBD1 matches 8 bases. V shed 3 bases, J shed 0 bases, and the junction held 1 base outside the gene matches. CDR1 is DFQATT, CDR2 SNEGSKA, per germline (reference sequence). The CDR3 consists of 14 residues. The CDR3 here is CSARDRDSNQPQHF. DNA for the CDR3: TGCAGTGCTAGGGACAGGGATAGCAATCAGCCCCAGCATTTT.

The chain has TRBV9 and TRBJ1-3; tentative D call: TRBD1 (6 bases). V lost 3 bases, J lost 1 base, and 11 bases lay in between. Germline V CDR1 and CDR2: SGDLS, YYNGEE. The CDR3 runs to 15 residues. CDR3 region: CASSEQGVSGNTIYF. Here the CDR3 DNA reads TGTGCCAGCAGCGAACAGGGTGTATCTGGAAACACCATATATTTT.

This clonotype was seen many times. The rearrangement joins TRBV5-1 to TRBJ1-5; D unclear. V was trimmed by 4 bases and J by 2 bases, leaving 10 bases between them. The germline gives CDR1 SGHRS, CDR2 YFSETQ. This CDR3 contains 14 residues. CDR3 DNA sequence: TGCGCCAGCAGCCTTTATCTTGGCAATCAGCCCCAGCATTTT. Translated, it gives CASSLYLGNQPQHF. Drawing the rest from reference TRBV5-1 and TRBJ1-5, the complete variable domain is KAGVTQTPRYLIKTRGQQVTLSCSPISGHRSVSWYQQTPGQGLQFLFEYFSETQRNKGNFPGRFSGRQFSNSRSEMNVSTLELGDSALYLCASSLYLGNQPQHFGDGTRLSIL.

The sample holds a few counts of this clonotype. The chain couples TRBV15 to TRBJ2-3; possible D gene TRBD2, 5 bases. V lost 5 bases and J lost 0, with 21 bases in between. CDR3 size: 18 residues. Germline-derived CDR1 and CDR2 are LNHNV and YYDKDF (reference sequence). The CDR3 nucleotides read TGTGCCACCAGCCGGGCTAGCCCCGACACCTTTAGCACAGATACGCAGTATTTT. It yields the protein CATSRASPDTFSTDTQYF.

Many counts were recorded for this clonotype. The rearrangement joins TRBV5-6 to TRBJ2-1; either TRBD1 or TRBD2 may supply D (5 bases each). The V end lost 3 bases, the J end lost 9 bases, and 13 bases lay between the germline ends. The CDR3 is 13 amino acids. Per germline, CDR1 SGHDT and CDR2 YYEEEE. The CDR3 sequence: CASSSGPLGEQFF. CDR3 in DNA: TGTGCCAGCAGCTCGGGACCTCTGGGTGAGCAGTTCTTC.

In DNA form, the CDR3 reads TGTGCCAGCAGCCAAGAAAGGGACAAATACGAGCAGTACTTC. Protein product: CASSQERDKYEQYF. V usage is TRBV4-2 and J usage is TRBJ2-7, with a possible D match to TRBD1 (6 bases). CDR3 length: 14 amino acids. Deletions cut 0 bases from V and 4 bases from J, with 10 bases between. The germline gives CDR1 LGHNA, CDR2 YNFKEQ.